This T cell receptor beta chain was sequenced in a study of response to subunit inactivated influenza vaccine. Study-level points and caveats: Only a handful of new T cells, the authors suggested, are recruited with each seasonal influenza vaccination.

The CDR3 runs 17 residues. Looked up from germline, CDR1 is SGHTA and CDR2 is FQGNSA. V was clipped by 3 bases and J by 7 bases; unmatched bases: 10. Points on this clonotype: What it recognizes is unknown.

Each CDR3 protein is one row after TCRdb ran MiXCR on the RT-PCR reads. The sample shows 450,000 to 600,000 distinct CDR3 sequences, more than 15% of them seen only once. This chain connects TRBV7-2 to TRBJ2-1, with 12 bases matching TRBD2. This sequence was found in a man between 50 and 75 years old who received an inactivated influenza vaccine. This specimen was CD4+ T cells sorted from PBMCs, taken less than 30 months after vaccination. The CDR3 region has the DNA TGTGCCAGCAGCTTCATCCTAGCGGGGGGGCCGGGGAATGAGCAGTTCTTC. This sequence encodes CASSFILAGGPGNEQFF.